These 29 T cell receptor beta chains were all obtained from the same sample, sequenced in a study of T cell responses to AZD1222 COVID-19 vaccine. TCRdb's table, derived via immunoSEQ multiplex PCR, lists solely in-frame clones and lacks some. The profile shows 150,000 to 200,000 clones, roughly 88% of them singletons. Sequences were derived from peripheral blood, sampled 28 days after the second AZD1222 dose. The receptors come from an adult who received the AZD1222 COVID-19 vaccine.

The CDR3 is CASRHTNEQFF. CDR3 sequence (DNA): TGTGCCAGCAGACACACCAATGAGCAGTTCTTC. This chain links TRBV6-5 with TRBJ2-1; no firm D call. V dropped 6 bases and J dropped 6 bases, with 6 bases sitting between them. The germline gives CDR1 MNHEY, CDR2 SVGAGI. The CDR3 totals 11 residues.

CDR3 DNA sequence: TGTGCCAGTAGTATGTCAGAGACCCAGTACTTC. Its protein product is CASSMSETQYF. The rearrangement joins TRBV19 to TRBJ2-5; unclear D gene. Per the germline V gene, CDR1 is LNHDA and CDR2 is SQIVND (reference sequence). V gave up 3 bases and J gave up 4 bases, with 3 bases separating them. The length of the CDR3 is 11 residues.

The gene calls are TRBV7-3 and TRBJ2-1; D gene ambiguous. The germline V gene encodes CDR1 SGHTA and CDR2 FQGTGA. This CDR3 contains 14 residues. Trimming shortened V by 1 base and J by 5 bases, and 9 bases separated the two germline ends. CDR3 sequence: CASSLMGPNNEQFF. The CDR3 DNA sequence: TGTGCCAGCAGCTTAATGGGTCCAAACAATGAGCAGTTCTTC.

The CDR3 coding sequence is TGCGCCAGCAGCTTGGGCGGTCAGTTTACTGGAAACACCATATATTTT. This sequence encodes CASSLGGQFTGNTIYF. The J gene is TRBJ1-3, the V gene TRBV5-1; D remains unclear. This CDR3 has 16 residues. Germline V CDR1 and CDR2: SGHRS, YFSETQ. Trimming took off 0 bases at V and 2 bases at J, with 12 bases between the two ends.

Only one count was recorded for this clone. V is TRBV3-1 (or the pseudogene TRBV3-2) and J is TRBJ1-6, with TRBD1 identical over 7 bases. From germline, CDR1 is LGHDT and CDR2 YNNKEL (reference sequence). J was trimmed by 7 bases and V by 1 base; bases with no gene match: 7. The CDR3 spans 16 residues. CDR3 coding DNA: TGTGCCAGCAGCCAAGTACAGGGGTTGGAGAATTCACCCCTCCACTTT. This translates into CASSQVQGLENSPLHF.

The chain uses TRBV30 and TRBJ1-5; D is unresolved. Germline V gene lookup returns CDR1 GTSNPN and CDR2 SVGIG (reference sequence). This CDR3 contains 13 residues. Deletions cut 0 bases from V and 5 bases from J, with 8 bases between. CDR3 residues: CAWSVNADQPQHF. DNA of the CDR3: TGTGCCTGGAGTGTAAACGCCGATCAGCCCCAGCATTTT.

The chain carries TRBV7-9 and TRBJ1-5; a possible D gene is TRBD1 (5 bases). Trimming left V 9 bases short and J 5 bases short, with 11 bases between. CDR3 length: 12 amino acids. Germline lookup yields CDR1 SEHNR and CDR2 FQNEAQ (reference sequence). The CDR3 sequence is CASSDRDQPQHF. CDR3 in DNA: TGTGCCAGTTCTGACAGAGATCAGCCCCAGCATTTT.

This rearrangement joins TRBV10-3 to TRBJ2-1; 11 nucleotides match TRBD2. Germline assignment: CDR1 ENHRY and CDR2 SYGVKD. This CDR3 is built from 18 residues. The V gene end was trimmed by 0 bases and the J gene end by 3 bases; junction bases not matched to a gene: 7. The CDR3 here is CAISESTGSGRDYNEQFF. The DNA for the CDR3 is TGTGCCATCAGTGAGTCGACGGGTAGCGGGAGGGACTACAATGAGCAGTTCTTC.

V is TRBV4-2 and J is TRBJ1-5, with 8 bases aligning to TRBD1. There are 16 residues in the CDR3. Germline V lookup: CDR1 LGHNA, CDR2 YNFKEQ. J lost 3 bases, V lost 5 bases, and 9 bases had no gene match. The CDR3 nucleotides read TGTGCCAGCAGCATACGGACAGGGATCGTCAATCAGCCCCAGCATTTT. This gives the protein CASSIRTGIVNQPQHF.

CDR3 nucleotide sequence: TGTGCCAGCAGACCAACCGGGACAGTGAACACTGAAGCTTTCTTT. Encoded protein: CASRPTGTVNTEAFF. V and J are TRBV28 and TRBJ1-1, with 7 bases that match TRBD1. Germline CDR1 is MDHEN and CDR2 is SYDVKM. V trimming: 6 bases; J trimming: 0 bases; junction bases outside the gene matches: 7. This CDR3 has 15 amino acids.

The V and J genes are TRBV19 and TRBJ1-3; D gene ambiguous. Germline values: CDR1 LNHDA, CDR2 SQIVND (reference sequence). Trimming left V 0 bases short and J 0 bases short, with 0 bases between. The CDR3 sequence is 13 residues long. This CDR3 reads CASSIDSGNTIYF. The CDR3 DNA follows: TGTGCCAGTAGTATAGACTCTGGAAACACCATATATTTT.

The chain's CDR3 is CASSYTSGGASYEQYF. For the CDR3, the DNA is TGTGCCAGCAGCTACACTAGCGGGGGGGCCTCTTACGAGCAGTACTTC. This chain links TRBV11-2 with TRBJ2-7; 13 nucleotides align to TRBD2. The V gene's germline CDR1 is SGHAT and CDR2 FQNNGV. The V and J ends lost 4 bases and 4 bases, in that order; junction bases with no gene match: 7. This CDR3 spans 16 amino acids.

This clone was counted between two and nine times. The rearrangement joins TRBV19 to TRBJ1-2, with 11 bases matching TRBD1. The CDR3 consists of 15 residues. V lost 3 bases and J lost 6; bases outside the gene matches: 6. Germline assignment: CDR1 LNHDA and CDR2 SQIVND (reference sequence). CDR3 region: CASSMGQGGRDGYTF. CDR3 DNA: TGTGCCAGTAGTATGGGACAGGGGGGAAGGGATGGCTACACCTTC.

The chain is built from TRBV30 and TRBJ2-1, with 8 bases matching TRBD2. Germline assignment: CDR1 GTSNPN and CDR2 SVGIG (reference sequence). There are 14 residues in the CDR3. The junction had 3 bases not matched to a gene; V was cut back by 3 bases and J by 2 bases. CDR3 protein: CAWSGGVTYNEQFF. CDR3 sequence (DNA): TGTGCCTGGAGCGGGGGGGTCACCTACAATGAGCAGTTCTTC.

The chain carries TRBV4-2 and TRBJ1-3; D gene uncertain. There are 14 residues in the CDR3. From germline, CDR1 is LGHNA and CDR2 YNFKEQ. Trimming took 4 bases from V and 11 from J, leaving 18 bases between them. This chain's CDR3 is CASSPATELDPIYF. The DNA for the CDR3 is TGTGCCAGCAGCCCCGCGACCGAGCTTGACCCCATATATTTT.

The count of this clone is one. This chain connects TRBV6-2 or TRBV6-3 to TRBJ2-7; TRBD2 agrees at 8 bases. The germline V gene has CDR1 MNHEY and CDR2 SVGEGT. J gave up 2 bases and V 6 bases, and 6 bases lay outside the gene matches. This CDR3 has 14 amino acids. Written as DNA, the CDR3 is TGTGCCAGCAGCCCGGGGGGGTTTACCTACGAGCAGTACTTC. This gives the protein CASSPGGFTYEQYF.

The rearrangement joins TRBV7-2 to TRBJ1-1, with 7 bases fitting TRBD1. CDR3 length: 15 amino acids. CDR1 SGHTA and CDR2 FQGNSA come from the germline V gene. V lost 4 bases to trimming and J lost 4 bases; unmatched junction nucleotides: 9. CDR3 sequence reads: CASSYTGVRGTEAFF. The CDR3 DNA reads TGTGCCAGCAGCTACACAGGGGTCCGGGGCACTGAAGCTTTCTTT.

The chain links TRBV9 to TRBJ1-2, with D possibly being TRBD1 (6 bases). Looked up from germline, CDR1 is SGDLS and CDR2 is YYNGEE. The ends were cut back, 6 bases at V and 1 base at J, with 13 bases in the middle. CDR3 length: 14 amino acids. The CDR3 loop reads CASTRTALNYGYTF. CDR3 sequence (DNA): TGTGCCAGCACCAGGACAGCACTTAACTATGGCTACACCTTC.

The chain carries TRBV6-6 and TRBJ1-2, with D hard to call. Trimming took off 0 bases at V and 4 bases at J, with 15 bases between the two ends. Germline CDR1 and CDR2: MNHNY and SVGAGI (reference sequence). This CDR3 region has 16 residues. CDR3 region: CASSYSAEAPSYGYTF. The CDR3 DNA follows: TGTGCCAGCAGTTACTCGGCCGAAGCTCCTAGCTATGGCTACACCTTC.

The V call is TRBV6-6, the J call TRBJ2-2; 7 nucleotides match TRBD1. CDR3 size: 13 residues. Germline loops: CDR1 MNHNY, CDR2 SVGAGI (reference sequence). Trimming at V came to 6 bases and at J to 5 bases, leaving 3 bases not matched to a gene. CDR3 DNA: TGTGCCAGCAGAAACAGGGGAACCGGGGAGCTGTTTTTT. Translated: CASRNRGTGELFF.

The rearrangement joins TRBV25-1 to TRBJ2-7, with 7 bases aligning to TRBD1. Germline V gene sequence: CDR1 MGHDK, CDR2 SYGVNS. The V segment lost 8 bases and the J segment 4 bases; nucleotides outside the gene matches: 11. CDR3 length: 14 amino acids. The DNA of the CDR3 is TGTGCCAGCCGAAGGGTAGGGGGCGGATACGAGCAGTACTTC. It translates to CASRRVGGGYEQYF.

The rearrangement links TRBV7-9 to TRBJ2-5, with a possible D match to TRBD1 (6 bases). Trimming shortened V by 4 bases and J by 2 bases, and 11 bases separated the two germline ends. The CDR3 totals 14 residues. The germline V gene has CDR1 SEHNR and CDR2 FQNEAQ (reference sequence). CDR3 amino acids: CASSSQGLQETQYF. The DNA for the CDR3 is TGTGCCAGCAGCTCGCAGGGGCTTCAAGAGACCCAGTACTTC.

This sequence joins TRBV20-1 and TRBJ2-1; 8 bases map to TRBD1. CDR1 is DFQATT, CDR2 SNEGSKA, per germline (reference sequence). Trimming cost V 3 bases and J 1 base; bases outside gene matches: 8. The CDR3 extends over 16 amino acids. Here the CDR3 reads CSASRRQGNSYNEQFF. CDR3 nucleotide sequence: TGCAGTGCTAGTAGGCGACAGGGGAATTCCTACAATGAGCAGTTCTTC.

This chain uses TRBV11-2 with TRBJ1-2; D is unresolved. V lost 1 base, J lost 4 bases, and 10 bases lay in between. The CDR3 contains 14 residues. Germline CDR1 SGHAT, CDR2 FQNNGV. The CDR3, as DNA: TGTGCCAGCAGCTTAGTCCCGGGCCTCTATGGCTACACCTTC. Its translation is CASSLVPGLYGYTF.

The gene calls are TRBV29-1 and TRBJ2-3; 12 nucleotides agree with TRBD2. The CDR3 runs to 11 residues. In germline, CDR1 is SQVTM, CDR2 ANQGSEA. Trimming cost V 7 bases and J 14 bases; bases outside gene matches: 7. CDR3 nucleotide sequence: TGCAGCGCTCGCCTAGCGGGGGGGCGGTATTTT. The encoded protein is CSARLAGGRYF.

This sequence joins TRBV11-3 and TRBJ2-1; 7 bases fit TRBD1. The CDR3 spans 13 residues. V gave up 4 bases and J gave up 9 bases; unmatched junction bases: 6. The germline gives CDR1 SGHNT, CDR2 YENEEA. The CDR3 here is CASSSNRGGEQFF. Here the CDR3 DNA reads TGTGCCAGCAGCTCCAACAGGGGCGGTGAGCAGTTCTTC.

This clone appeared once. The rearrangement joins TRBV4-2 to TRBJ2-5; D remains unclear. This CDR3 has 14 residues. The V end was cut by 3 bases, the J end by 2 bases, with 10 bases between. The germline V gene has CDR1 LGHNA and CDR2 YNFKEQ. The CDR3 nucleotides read TGTGCCAGCAGCCAGCAGCAACTTCAAGAGACCCAGTACTTC. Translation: CASSQQQLQETQYF.

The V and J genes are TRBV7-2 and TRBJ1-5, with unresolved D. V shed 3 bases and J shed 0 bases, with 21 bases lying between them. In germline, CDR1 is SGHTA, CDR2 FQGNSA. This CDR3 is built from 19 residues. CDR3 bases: TGTGCCAGCAGCTTCGCCGGTCGCCCCGGGAGTTATAGCAATCAGCCCCAGCATTTT. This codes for CASSFAGRPGSYSNQPQHF.

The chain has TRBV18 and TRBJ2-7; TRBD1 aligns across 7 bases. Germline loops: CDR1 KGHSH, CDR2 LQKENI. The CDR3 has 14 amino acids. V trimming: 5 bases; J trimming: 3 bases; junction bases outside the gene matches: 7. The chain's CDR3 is CASSGETGFYEQYF. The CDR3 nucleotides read TGTGCCAGCTCAGGGGAGACAGGGTTCTACGAGCAGTACTTC.